This entry is about one T cell receptor beta chain. The data derive from a study of blood T cell repertoires in COVID-19. About the study: The analysed material was cDNA or gDNA that came from T cells, B-cell-depleted T cells, or PBMCs.

The CDR3 runs to 12 residues. Trimming removed 7 bases from V and 4 bases from J; junction bases left unmatched: 3. In the authors' methods: Estimates of nucleated cell counts were drawn from the amplification of reference gene primers. Profiling relied on immunoSEQ multiplex PCR, and the TCRdb table lists in-frame clones only, not all of them. V and J calls and clone size are as listed in that table; D and trimming were resolved from the DNA. The sample yields about 180,000 clones, around 87% seen once. V gene TRBV12-3 or TRBV12-4 combines with J gene TRBJ1-2, with 7 positions matching TRBD1. The clonotype was recovered from a woman aged 30 to 39 with active or convalescent COVID-19. Source material: peripheral blood. CDR3 protein: CASTTGVYGYTF. CDR3 DNA: TGTGCCAGCACTACAGGGGTCTATGGCTACACCTTC.